The rows below give T cell receptor beta chains drawn from one sample of a study of blood T cells in healthy people across ages. TCRdb recomputed calls from the 5' RACE reads with MiXCR, one row per CDR3 protein. The sample carries approximately 810,000 distinct CDR3 sequences, more than 25% recorded once. The sample taken for sequencing was blood. The receptor set was obtained from a woman older than 75 in good health. CDR3s leave out the opening cysteine and the closing phenylalanine or tryptophan.

15	TRBV5-4	ASSLRERGFSTDTQY
12	TRBV5-1	ASSLVGAGGEQY
10	TRBV20-1	SARTLGETQY
13	TRBV9	ASSVAPTAWGPPH
15	TRBV5-1	ASSLALSGGSYNEQF
11	TRBV20-1	SASNDRAAEAF
11	TRBV28	ASSFRGISPLH
13	TRBV6-2/TRBV6-3	ASSPMWLSYNEQF
14	TRBV24-1	ATSGASAGHQETQY
15	TRBV7-2	ASSLGLAGGPPYEQY
10	TRBV6-6	ASTGPQETQY
13	TRBV28	VSSLLGLSSEKLF
12	TRBV4-1	ASSQVVPGREAF
12	TRBV20-1	SAQKGSDTDTQY
12	TRBV7-9	ASSLATAGFGYT
13	TRBV19	ASSIESAINYGYT
14	TRBV9	TSSPSGTASYNEQF
13	TRBV7-6	ASSLTGQGRLPLH
12	TRBV2	ATGQDLSTDTQY
13	TRBV6-1	ASSELQGGISPLH
11	TRBV6-5	ASRPATGEKLF
14	TRBV28	ASSPGPVLSGNTIY
12	TRBV7-2	ASILTASGGEQY
12	TRBV12-3/TRBV12-4	ASSFSGVVPGYT
11	TRBV7-2	SSSFSGTDTQY
16	TRBV6-2/TRBV6-3	ASSRRTSGGLSSYEQY
12	TRBV5-1	ASSFGQGGGGYT
11	TRBV11-2	ASSLVESYEQY
11	TRBV20-1	SAPGPARETQY
13	TRBV29-1	SVEEWDSDYNEQF
13	TRBV7-2	ASSLATGGAYEAF
13	TRBV6-2/TRBV6-3	ASSAQGTSLYEQY
11	TRBV20-1	SAPAQGRETQY
15	TRBV3-1	ASSQDLTGTINYGYT
14	TRBV6-2/TRBV6-3	ASSSMAASGYYEQY
12	TRBV5-1	ASSPDRHSYEQY
10	TRBV2	ASSGAIGRAF